This TCR beta chain stems from a study of blood T cell repertoires in COVID-19. Overall study context: COVID-19 samples collected from the United States, Italy and Spain covered acute and convalescent phases.

This clone occurred once. Enrolment of Seattle patients took place during active infection, and they were followed longitudinally. The repertoire was sequenced with immunoSEQ multiplex PCR; TCRdb's copy has only in-frame clones and lacks some. The sample yields 290,000 or so clones, roughly nine tenths seen once. CDR1 and CDR2 from the germline V gene are LNHDA and SQIVND (reference sequence). The CDR3 runs 13 residues. V was shortened by 6 bases and J by 7 bases, with 13 bases between the two germline ends. The TCR sequence derives from a woman in her 30s with COVID-19, enrolled during active disease. The rearrangement joins TRBV19 to TRBJ1-5, with D maybe TRBD1 (5 bases). The sequencing sample was made of peripheral blood. This CDR3 is CASRGEGAQPQHF. CDR3 in DNA: TGTGCCAGTAGGGGGGAGGGAGCCCAGCCCCAGCATTTT.